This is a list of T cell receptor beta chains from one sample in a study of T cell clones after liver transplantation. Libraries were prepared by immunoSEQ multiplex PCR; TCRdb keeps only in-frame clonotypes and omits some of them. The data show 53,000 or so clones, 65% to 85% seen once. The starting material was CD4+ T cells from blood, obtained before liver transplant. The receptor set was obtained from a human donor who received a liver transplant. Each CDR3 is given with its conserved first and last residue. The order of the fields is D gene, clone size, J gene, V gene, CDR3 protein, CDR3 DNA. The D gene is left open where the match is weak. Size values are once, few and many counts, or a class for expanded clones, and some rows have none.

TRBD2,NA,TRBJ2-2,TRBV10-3,CAISGGLAFGELFF,TGTGCCATCAGTGGTGGACTAGCTTTCGGGGAGCTGTTTTTT
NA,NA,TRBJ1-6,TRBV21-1,CASSKVWPGGSYNSPLHF,TGTGCCAGCAGCAAAGTATGGCCAGGGGGCTCCTATAATTCACCCCTCCACTTT
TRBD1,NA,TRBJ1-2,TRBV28,CASSYHGTERPSF,TGTGCCAGCAGCTACCATGGGACAGAACGCCCATCCTTC
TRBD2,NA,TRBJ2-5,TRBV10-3,CAISEHRTSGNAETQYF,TGTGCCATCAGTGAACACCGGACTAGCGGGAATGCAGAGACCCAGTACTTC
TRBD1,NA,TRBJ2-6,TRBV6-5,CASSQGAGANVLTF,TGTGCCAGCAGTCAGGGGGCCGGGGCCAACGTCCTGACTTTC
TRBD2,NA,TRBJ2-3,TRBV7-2,CASSLGLAGGADTQYF,TGTGCCAGCAGCTTAGGGCTAGCGGGGGGCGCAGATACGCAGTATTTT
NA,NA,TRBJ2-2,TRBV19,CASSGQGPGELFF,TGTGCCAGTAGTGGGCAGGGCCCCGGGGAGCTGTTTTTT
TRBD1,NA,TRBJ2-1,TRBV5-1,CASSLAVDRENEQFF,TGCGCCAGCAGCTTGGCCGTGGACAGGGAAAATGAGCAGTTCTTC
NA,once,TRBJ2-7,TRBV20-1,CSASNTYEQYF,TGCAGTGCTAGTAATACCTACGAGCAGTACTTC
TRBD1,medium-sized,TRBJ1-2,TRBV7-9,CASSLPQRTGDGYTF,TGTGCCAGCAGCTTACCCCAGAGGACAGGGGATGGCTACACCTTC
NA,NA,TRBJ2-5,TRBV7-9,CASSFGPVIYF,TGTGCCAGCAGCTTCGGGCCCGTTATCTACTTC
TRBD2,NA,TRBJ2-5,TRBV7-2,CASSRDGTSGRAETQYF,TGTGCCAGCAGCCGAGATGGGACTAGCGGGAGGGCGGAGACCCAGTACTTC
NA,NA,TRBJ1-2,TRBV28,CASSPPGQIYGYTF,TGTGCCAGCAGCCCGCCAGGACAGATTTATGGCTACACCTTC
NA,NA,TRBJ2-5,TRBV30,CAWDGGRGQETQYF,TGTGCCTGGGACGGGGGCAGGGGGCAAGAGACCCAGTACTTC
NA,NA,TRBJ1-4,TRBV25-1,CASSESAGRNEKLFF,TGTGCCAGCAGTGAATCAGCGGGAAGGAATGAAAAACTGTTTTTT
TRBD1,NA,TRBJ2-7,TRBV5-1,CASSLYSRDRGYEQYF,TGCGCCAGCAGCTTGTACTCCCGGGACAGGGGCTACGAGCAGTACTTC
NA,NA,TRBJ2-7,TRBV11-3,CASSLGTADEQYF,TGTGCCAGCAGCTTAGGGACGGCCGACGAGCAGTACTTC